A single T cell receptor (beta chain) is shown here with its context. The data derive from a study of preoperative IRX-2 immunotherapy in early breast cancer. The treatment here: preoperative locoregional IRX-2 cytokine immunotherapy. This phase Ib study tested locoregional IRX-2 cytokine immunotherapy given before surgery. Clones were sequenced by immunoSEQ multiplex PCR, and TCRdb holds only the in-frame ones, with some missing. The table shows around 25,000 clones, with around 96% occurring only once. The receptor was derived from a human donor with breast cancer. The sequencing here drew on tumor tissue, taken after IRX-2 immunotherapy.

The CDR3 DNA follows: TGTGCCAGCAGCTTCAGGGTTGGTACAGATACGCAGTATTTT. It encodes CASSFRVGTDTQYF. The chain carries TRBV5-6 and TRBJ2-3; tentative D call: TRBD1 (5 bases). Germline CDR1 and CDR2: SGHDT and YYEEEE. This CDR3 spans 14 amino acids. Trimming took 2 bases from V and 3 from J, leaving 10 bases between them.